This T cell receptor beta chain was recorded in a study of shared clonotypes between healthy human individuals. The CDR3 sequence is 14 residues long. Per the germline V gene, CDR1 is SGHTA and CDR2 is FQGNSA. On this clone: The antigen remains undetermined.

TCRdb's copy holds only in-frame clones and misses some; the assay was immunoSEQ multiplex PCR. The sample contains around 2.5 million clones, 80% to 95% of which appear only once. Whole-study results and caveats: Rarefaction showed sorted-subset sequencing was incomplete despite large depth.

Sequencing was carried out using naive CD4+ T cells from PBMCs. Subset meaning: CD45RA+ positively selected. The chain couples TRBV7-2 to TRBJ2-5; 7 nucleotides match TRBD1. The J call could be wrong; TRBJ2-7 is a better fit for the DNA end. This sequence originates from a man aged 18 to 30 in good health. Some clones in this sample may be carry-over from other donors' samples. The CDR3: CASSLVRDSYEQYF. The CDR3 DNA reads TGTGCCAGCAGCTTAGTTCGGGACAGCTACGAGCAGTACTTC.